The T cell receptor beta chain under discussion was sequenced for a study of response to subunit inactivated influenza vaccine. TCRdb reanalysed the RT-PCR reads using MiXCR and keeps one entry per CDR3 protein. The table lists about 650,000 distinct CDR3 sequences, 14% of them singletons. This clonotype was detected a few times. V was cut by 11 bases and J by 1 base, with 21 bases left in between. The CDR3 covers 15 residues. Germline lookup yields CDR1 SNHLY and CDR2 FYNNEI. The source of this sequence is a man aged 45-65 years who received an inactivated influenza vaccine. This sequence joins TRBV2 and TRBJ2-7; D is tentatively TRBD1 or TRBD2 (5 bases each). The sequencing used PBMCs from blood, collected roughly 2 weeks before vaccination. The CDR3 coding sequence is TGTGCCGGACGAGGGGCGAACGATTGGTCCTACGAGCAGTACTTC. Translated, it gives CAGRGANDWSYEQYF.